This T cell receptor beta chain was observed in a study of cytomegalovirus exposure and HLA in healthy donors. Both 60 Vbeta primers and 13 Jbeta primers went into the PCR. Profiled with immunoSEQ multiplex PCR; TCRdb holds only in-frame clones, not every one. This sample has about 120,000 clones, with around 76% found just once. The CDR3 runs to 12 residues. V lost 6 bases and J 8 bases, leaving 14 bases between the germline ends. CDR1 and CDR2 (germline): SGHKS, YYEKEE (reference sequence). The TCR originated in a man aged 55 to 70 in good health and CMV-seropositive. The V gene is TRBV5-5, the J gene TRBJ1-2; D not resolved. Specimen: PBMCs. CDR3 nucleotide sequence: TGTGCCAGCATTGACCTTGCGGAAGGCTACACCTTC. Amino acid sequence: CASIDLAEGYTF.